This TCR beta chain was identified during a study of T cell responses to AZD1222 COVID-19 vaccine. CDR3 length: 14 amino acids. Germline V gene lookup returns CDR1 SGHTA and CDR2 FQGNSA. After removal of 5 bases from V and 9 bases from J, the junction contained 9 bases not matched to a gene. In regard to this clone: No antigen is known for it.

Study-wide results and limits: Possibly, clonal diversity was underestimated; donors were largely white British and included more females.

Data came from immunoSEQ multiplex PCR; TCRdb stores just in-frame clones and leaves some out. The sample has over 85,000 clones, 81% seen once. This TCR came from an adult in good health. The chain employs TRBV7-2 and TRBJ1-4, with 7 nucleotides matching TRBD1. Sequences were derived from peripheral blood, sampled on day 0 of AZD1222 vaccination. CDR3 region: CASSPQGTVQKLFF. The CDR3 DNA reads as TGTGCCAGCAGCCCCCAGGGGACAGTACAAAAACTGTTTTTT.